The entry that follows covers one TCR beta chain sequence. The data are from a study of blood T cell repertoires in COVID-19. Study details: Sources were T cells, B-cell-depleted T cells, or PBMCs; the material itself was cDNA or gDNA.

The CDR3 is 18 amino acids. CDR1 and CDR2 (germline): WNHNN, SYGVQD (reference sequence). Trimming left V 0 bases short and J 2 bases short, with 18 bases between. The table came from immunoSEQ multiplex PCR; TCRdb's copy has only in-frame clones and leaves some out. The table shows tens of thousands of clones, with approximately 71% occurring only once. Sequenced material: peripheral blood. The sequence came from a man between 65 and 85 years old with COVID-19, enrolled during active disease. This chain connects TRBV10-1 to TRBJ2-3; D not resolved. The CDR3 spells CASSESLVGWSATDTQYF. The CDR3 coding sequence is TGCGCCAGCAGTGAGTCGCTAGTCGGATGGAGCGCCACAGATACGCAGTATTTT.